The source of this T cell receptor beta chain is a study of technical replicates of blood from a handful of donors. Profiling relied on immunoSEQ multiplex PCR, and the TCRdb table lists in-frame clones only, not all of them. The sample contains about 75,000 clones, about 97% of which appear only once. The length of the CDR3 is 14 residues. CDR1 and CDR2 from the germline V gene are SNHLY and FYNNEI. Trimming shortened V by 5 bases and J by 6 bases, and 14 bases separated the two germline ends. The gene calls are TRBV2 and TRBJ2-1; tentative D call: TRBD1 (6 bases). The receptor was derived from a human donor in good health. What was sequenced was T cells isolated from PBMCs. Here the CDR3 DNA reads TGTGCCAGCAGTCTGGGACAAACCCGCAATGAGCAGTTCTTC. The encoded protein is CASSLGQTRNEQFF.